The 5 T cell receptor beta chains presented below share a single source sample, sequenced in a study of T cell clonotyping in hematopoietic cell transplantation (dated by TCRdb to the early 2020s). Taken with the paper, the label for time point translates to: 100 days after allo-HCT. The library was produced with the immunoSEQ multiplex PCR assay. Imported from immuneACCESS, the table was reduced by TCRdb to in-frame sequences with V and J called. These copies leave out some clones; in studies compared against another copy, an unresolved V gene accounts for under half, and the cause of the remainder is not known. The sample yields roughly 5,300 clones; around 81% were counted once. The ten largest clones represent just over 20% of the sample. The source material was peripheral blood mononuclear cells, sampled 100 days after allogeneic stem cell transplant. The receptor set was obtained from a male patient in his sixties who had an allogeneic stem cell transplant, so T cells may come from the graft donor. Some clones in this sample may be carry-over from other donors' samples.

The rearrangement joins TRBV19 to TRBJ2-7, with D possibly matching TRBD1 (5 bases). Germline lookup yields CDR1 LNHDA and CDR2 SQIVND (reference sequence). The CDR3 runs to 15 residues. V was clipped by 3 bases and J by 2 bases, with 14 bases between them. The CDR3 reads CASSMLPGQAYEQYF. The CDR3 DNA reads TGTGCCAGTAGTATGCTTCCTGGACAAGCCTACGAGCAGTACTTC.

The chain's CDR3 is CAFPGQGDFSPLHF. DNA of the CDR3: TGTGCCTTTCCAGGACAGGGGGACTTTTCACCCCTCCACTTT. The gene calls are TRBV30 and TRBJ1-6, with 10 bases fitting TRBD1. This CDR3 region has 14 residues. J lost 9 bases, V lost 7 bases, and 9 bases had no gene match. Germline V gene data show CDR1 as GTSNPN and CDR2 as SVGIG (reference sequence).

The gene calls are TRBV6-1 and TRBJ1-5; D not certain. V shed 6 bases and J shed 0 bases, with 9 bases lying between them. The CDR3 extends over 14 amino acids. CDR1 and CDR2 (germline): MNHNS, SASEGT. Here the CDR3 DNA reads TGTGCCAGCAGCCTCGGGATTAGCAATCAGCCCCAGCATTTT. Translation: CASSLGISNQPQHF.

The genes are TRBV11-3 and TRBJ2-3; 11 bases match TRBD2. V dropped 5 bases and J dropped 2; count of bases not matched to a gene: 3. Germline V gene sequence: CDR1 SGHNT, CDR2 YENEEA. The CDR3 sequence is 15 residues long. The chain's CDR3 is CASSKGLAVTDTQYF. The CDR3 DNA follows: TGTGCCAGCAGCAAGGGACTAGCGGTCACAGATACGCAGTATTTT. The full variable domain, completed using reference TRBV11-3 and TRBJ2-3, is EAGVVQSPRYKIIEKKQPVAFWCNPISGHNTLYWYLQNLGQGPELLIRYENEEAVDDSQLPKDRFSAERLKGVDSTLKIQPAELGDSAVYLCASSKGLAVTDTQYFGPGTRLTVL.

V is TRBV5-6 and J is TRBJ2-7, with 7 nucleotides matching TRBD1. From germline, CDR1 is SGHDT and CDR2 YYEEEE. J gave up 4 bases and V 4 bases, and 11 bases lay outside the gene matches. The CDR3 consists of 15 residues. This CDR3 is CASSPGTELLYEQYF. The CDR3 bases are TGTGCCAGCAGCCCTGGGACAGAATTACTTTACGAGCAGTACTTC.